The 12 T cell receptor beta chains reported below all come from one sample, sequenced in a study of glioma-infiltrating T cells after dendritic cell vaccination. Assay: immunoSEQ multiplex PCR; the TCRdb copy retains only in-frame clones and omits some. The sample lists 100,000 or so clones, about nine tenths occurring once. The material sequenced was blood, taken before dendritic cell vaccination. The receptors here all came from a human donor with glioblastoma.

This clone was seen a handful of times. The chain couples TRBV18 to TRBJ1-5; 7 bases are shared with TRBD1. Germline V gene sequence: CDR1 KGHSH, CDR2 LQKENI. The CDR3 length is 14 residues. Losses at the gene ends were 3 bases for V and 3 bases for J; bases not matched to a gene: 2. This CDR3 is CASSPGQNNQPQHF. The CDR3 nucleotides are TGTGCCAGCTCACCGGGACAGAACAATCAGCCCCAGCATTTT.

The V and J genes are TRBV5-1 and TRBJ1-1, with D uncertain. V shed 2 bases and J shed 1 base, with 6 bases lying between them. In germline, CDR1 is SGHRS, CDR2 YFSETQ. The CDR3 has 13 amino acids. CDR3 nucleotides: TGCGCCAGCAGCTTCTCCAGGAACACTGAAGCTTTCTTT. Amino acid sequence: CASSFSRNTEAFF.

The chain has TRBV2 and TRBJ2-7, with a weak D call TRBD1 (5 bases). The CDR3 contains 14 residues. The V end lost 5 bases, the J end lost 7 bases, and 18 bases lay between the germline ends. Germline V gene data show CDR1 as SNHLY and CDR2 as FYNNEI. The CDR3 spells CASSHPGNLGEQYF. The CDR3 coding sequence is TGTGCCAGCAGTCACCCAGGGAACCTTGGGGAGCAGTACTTC.

For the CDR3, the DNA is TGCGCCAGCAGCCAAGAGGGGACAGGGGGCTATGAAAAACTGTTTTTT. This translates into CASSQEGTGGYEKLFF. This chain uses TRBV4-3 with TRBJ1-4; 12 bases are shared with TRBD1. Germline CDR1 LGHNA, CDR2 YSLEER. Trimming cost V 0 bases and J 6 bases; bases outside gene matches: 2. This CDR3 is 16 amino acids long.

The rearrangement links TRBV5-4 to TRBJ1-2, with 7 bases identical to TRBD1. Trimming at V came to 3 bases and at J to 3 bases, leaving 8 bases not matched to a gene. CDR1 is SGHNT, CDR2 YYREEE, per germline (reference sequence). The CDR3 contains 15 residues. This CDR3 is CASSYQTGSDYGYTF. DNA of the CDR3: TGTGCCAGCAGCTACCAGACAGGGTCGGACTATGGCTACACCTTC. Together with reference TRBV5-4 and TRBJ1-2, the CDR3 gives the full variable domain: ETGVTQSPTHLIKTRGQQVTLRCSSQSGHNTVSWYQQALGQGPQFIFQYYREEENGRGNFPPRFSGLQFPNYSSELNVNALELDDSALYLCASSYQTGSDYGYTFGSGTRLTVV.

The chain employs TRBV28 and TRBJ1-2; 8 bases fit TRBD1. CDR1 is MDHEN and CDR2 is SYDVKM in the germline V gene. CDR3 length: 15 residues. V shed 2 bases, J shed 8 bases, and the junction held 10 bases outside the gene matches. For the CDR3, the DNA is TGTGCCAGCAGTTTAGGGGCAGGGGGCGCGTGGGGCTACACCTTC. Translation: CASSLGAGGAWGYTF.

This chain's CDR3 is CASSVGTGNGYTF. In DNA form, the CDR3 reads TGTGCCAGCAGTGTCGGGACAGGGAATGGCTACACCTTC. This chain links TRBV27 with TRBJ1-2; 9 nucleotides agree with TRBD1. With 5 bases clipped from V and 6 bases from J, the junction kept 4 bases outside the gene matches. The CDR3 is made up of 13 amino acids. CDR1 MNHEY and CDR2 SMNVEV come from the germline V gene (reference sequence).

This sequence joins TRBV28 and TRBJ2-5, with 9 bases fitting TRBD1. Germline V CDR1 and CDR2: MDHEN, SYDVKM. The J segment lost 4 bases and the V segment lost 6 bases, leaving 9 bases of the junction unmatched. This CDR3 spans 15 amino acids. Here the CDR3 reads CASRPPGQGPETQYF. The CDR3 nucleotides read TGTGCCAGCAGACCTCCGGGACAGGGCCCAGAGACCCAGTACTTC.

Here the CDR3 DNA reads TGTGCCAGCAGGAATGGACAGGGTGCTAGAAACACCGGGGAGCTGTTTTTT. As protein: CASRNGQGARNTGELFF. V usage is TRBV13 and J usage is TRBJ2-2; 8 nucleotides align to TRBD1. Germline CDR1 is PRHDT and CDR2 is FYEKMQ (reference sequence). With 6 bases clipped from V and 2 bases from J, the junction kept 11 bases outside the gene matches. The CDR3 covers 17 residues.

The chain joins TRBV21-1 to TRBJ1-4. TRBV21-1 is a listed pseudogene. This CDR3 comprises 14 residues. The CDR3 DNA follows: TGTGCCAGCAGCAATAGAGGGATTGGTGAAAAACTGTTTTTT. This codes for CASSNRGIGEKLFF.

This rearrangement joins TRBV19 to TRBJ2-7; 7 positions match TRBD2. Trimming at V came to 10 bases and at J to 6 bases, leaving 9 bases not matched to a gene. Looked up from germline, CDR1 is LNHDA and CDR2 is SQIVND (reference sequence). The CDR3 is 12 amino acids. The CDR3 bases are TGTGCCACCAGCGGGAAAGATCGCGAGCAGTACTTC. It specifies CATSGKDREQYF.

The V call is TRBV18, the J call TRBJ2-1; D gene unclear. The length of the CDR3 is 12 residues. V was pared by 6 bases and J by 8 bases, with 11 bases between. CDR1 KGHSH and CDR2 LQKENI come from the germline V gene. The CDR3 spells CASSITEYEQFF. In DNA, the CDR3 is TGTGCCAGCTCCATCACTGAGTATGAGCAGTTCTTC.